These 23 T cell receptor beta chains were all obtained from the same sample, sequenced in a study of blood T cell repertoires in COVID-19. Clones were read by immunoSEQ multiplex PCR, and TCRdb kept only the in-frame ones, dropping some. The profile covers about 250,000 clones, with roughly 81% appearing a single time and under 7% taken by the ten largest. The sequenced sample was PBMCs or T cells enriched from blood (not recorded which). These TCRs come from a woman in her 50s who had been exposed to COVID-19.

This clone was counted once. This chain connects TRBV5-1 to TRBJ2-5; 9 positions agree with TRBD2. Trimming removed 4 bases from V and 7 bases from J; junction bases left unmatched: 11. Germline CDR1 reads SGHRS; CDR2 reads YFSETQ. CDR3 length: 15 amino acids. The CDR3 bases are TGCGCCAGCAGCCGTGACTCTAGCGGGGAGGGGACCCAGTACTTC. Its protein product is CASSRDSSGEGTQYF.

The chain couples TRBV27 to TRBJ2-1; TRBD2 matches 12 bases. The length of the CDR3 is 15 residues. The V gene's germline CDR1 is MNHEY and CDR2 SMNVEV (reference sequence). Trimming removed 8 bases from V and 4 bases from J; junction bases left unmatched: 6. Here the CDR3 DNA reads TGTGCCAGCGGTACTAGCGGGGGGCGGTACAATGAGCAGTTCTTC. Amino acid sequence: CASGTSGGRYNEQFF.

The rearrangement uses TRBV6-5 and TRBJ2-5; 9 bases line up with TRBD1. This CDR3 is 14 amino acids long. Unmatched junction bases numbered 4, after V lost 4 bases and J lost 4 bases. Germline CDR1 reads MNHEY; CDR2 reads SVGAGI. CDR3 in DNA: TGTGCCAGCAGTTCCTCGGACAGGGGAGAGACCCAGTACTTC. It codes for CASSSSDRGETQYF.

This clone showed up just a few times. The V and J genes are TRBV15 and TRBJ1-5, with TRBD1 matching over 7 bases. This CDR3 spans 17 amino acids. Trimming removed 0 bases from V and 4 bases from J; junction bases left unmatched: 9. In germline, CDR1 is LNHNV, CDR2 YYDKDF (reference sequence). This chain's CDR3 is CATSREEGARRNQPQHF. In DNA form, the CDR3 reads TGTGCCACCAGCAGAGAAGAGGGGGCGCGGAGAAATCAGCCCCAGCATTTT.

The chain recombines TRBV27 with TRBJ1-2; 9 bases align to TRBD1. J was trimmed by 0 bases and V by 5 bases; bases with no gene match: 1. From germline, CDR1 is MNHEY and CDR2 SMNVEV (reference sequence). There are 14 residues in the CDR3. The DNA for the CDR3 is TGTGCCAGCAGTGGACAGGGGCCTAACTATGGCTACACCTTC. As protein: CASSGQGPNYGYTF.

The chain has TRBV18 and TRBJ2-1, with 8 positions matching TRBD1. Germline V gives CDR1 KGHSH, CDR2 LQKENI. J gave up 4 bases and V 3 bases, and 5 bases lay outside the gene matches. The CDR3 runs 15 residues. The CDR3 loop is CASSPRDRIYNEQFF. CDR3 sequence (DNA): TGTGCCAGCTCACCCCGGGACAGGATTTACAATGAGCAGTTCTTC. Drawing the rest from reference TRBV18 and TRBJ2-1, the complete variable domain is NAGVMQNPRHLVRRRGQEARLRCSPMKGHSHVYWYRQLPEEGLKFMVYLQKENIIDESGMPKERFSAEFPKEGPSILRIQQVVRGDSAAYFCASSPRDRIYNEQFFGPGTRLTVL.

The CDR3 sequence is CASSHLAGGGGHGYTF. The CDR3 DNA sequence: TGTGCCAGCAGCCACTTAGCGGGGGGCGGAGGCCATGGCTACACCTTC. This chain connects TRBV7-2 to TRBJ1-2; D is possibly TRBD1 (6 bases). The CDR3 covers 16 residues. V was clipped by 5 bases and J by 6 bases, with 22 bases between them. CDR1 and CDR2 (germline): SGHTA, FQGNSA.

The V and J genes are TRBV15 and TRBJ2-5, with a tentative D call TRBD2 (7 bases). Germline V lookup: CDR1 LNHNV, CDR2 YYDKDF (reference sequence). The length of the CDR3 is 15 residues. Between the trimmed V and J ends, which lost 3 bases and 5 bases, there was a span of 16 bases. The CDR3 reads CATSRRTGGVETQYF. CDR3 nucleotide sequence: TGTGCCACCAGCAGGCGTACGGGGGGCGTGGAGACCCAGTACTTC.

The chain links TRBV5-1 to TRBJ1-2; 8 bases are shared with TRBD1. The CDR3 consists of 13 residues. Germline V gene lookup returns CDR1 SGHRS and CDR2 YFSETQ. Trimming removed 4 bases from V and 8 bases from J; junction bases left unmatched: 7. Here the CDR3 reads CASSIGQGIGYTF. CDR3 bases: TGCGCCAGCAGCATCGGACAGGGAATCGGCTACACCTTC.

V and J are TRBV4-1 and TRBJ1-2, with D perhaps TRBD1 (6 bases). The V and J ends lost 0 bases and 7 bases respectively, with 21 bases between them. The CDR3 contains 17 residues. The V gene's germline CDR1 is MGHRA and CDR2 YSYEKL. The CDR3 region has the DNA TGCGCCAGCAGCCAAGAAATGAGGACAGCGTTTACCCTTGGCTACACCTTC. Its translation: CASSQEMRTAFTLGYTF.

V is TRBV4-1 and J is TRBJ2-1; 7 bases are a match to TRBD1. V lost 2 bases, J lost 8 bases, and 12 bases stayed unmatched. Germline values: CDR1 MGHRA, CDR2 YSYEKL. The CDR3 runs to 16 residues. In DNA form, the CDR3 reads TGCGCCAGCAGCCAAAAAGGGGGCCTCAGGTTGGATGAGCAGTTCTTC. Translated: CASSQKGGLRLDEQFF.

The rearrangement joins TRBV28 to TRBJ2-7; 7 bases agree with TRBD1. The trim removed 3 bases at V and 2 bases at J, leaving 4 bases unmatched. CDR3 size: 14 residues. Looked up from germline, CDR1 is MDHEN and CDR2 is SYDVKM. The CDR3 spells CASSFRGPPYEQYF. Here the CDR3 DNA reads TGTGCCAGCAGTTTTAGGGGGCCACCCTACGAGCAGTACTTC.

The chain uses TRBV12-3 or TRBV12-4 and TRBJ2-1, with D hard to call. Trimming pared 3 bases from V and 11 bases from J, leaving 8 bases between. This CDR3 region has 11 residues. CDR3 protein: CASSLSEKQFF. The CDR3 nucleotides read TGTGCCAGCAGTTTGTCCGAGAAGCAGTTCTTC.

Only a few counts were recorded for this clone. The chain combines TRBV7-2 with TRBJ2-1, with 11 nucleotides matching TRBD2. The CDR3 sequence is 16 residues long. V was clipped by 4 bases and J by 8 bases; unmatched bases: 10. CDR1 and CDR2 (germline): SGHTA, FQGNSA. The CDR3 loop is CASSSGISGGAHEQFF. The CDR3 DNA follows: TGTGCCAGCAGCTCCGGCATTAGCGGGGGGGCGCATGAGCAGTTCTTC.

The chain recombines TRBV18 with TRBJ2-1, with 8 bases matching TRBD2. The CDR3 runs to 15 residues. The V and J ends lost 4 bases and 3 bases, in that order; junction bases with no gene match: 5. Germline-derived CDR1 and CDR2 are KGHSH and LQKENI. The CDR3 DNA reads TGTGCCAGCTCACGCGCGGGGGGCTACTACAATGAGCAGTTCTTC. Amino acid sequence: CASSRAGGYYNEQFF.

The chain couples TRBV6-5 to TRBJ2-2, with 7 bases fitting TRBD2. Looked up from germline, CDR1 is MNHEY and CDR2 is SVGAGI. V shed 7 bases, J shed 2 bases, and the junction held 7 bases outside the gene matches. The CDR3 is made up of 15 amino acids. The CDR3 DNA is TGTGCCAGCACCTCGACGGGGGGTAACACCGGGGAGCTGTTTTTT. It translates to CASTSTGGNTGELFF.

V and J are TRBV6-2 or TRBV6-3 and TRBJ1-6; tentative D call: TRBD1 (6 bases). CDR1 MNHEY and CDR2 SVGEGT come from the germline V gene. The ends were cut back, 2 bases at V and 14 bases at J, with 7 bases in the middle. The CDR3 runs 11 residues. The chain's CDR3 is CASSYAGALHF. CDR3 nucleotides: TGTGCCAGCAGTTACGCAGGGGCCCTCCACTTT.

This rearrangement joins TRBV13 to TRBJ1-1, with D uncertain. With 7 bases removed from V and 0 bases from J, the gap between germline ends came to 9 bases. The CDR3 sequence is 13 residues long. CDR1 and CDR2 (germline): PRHDT, FYEKMQ (reference sequence). CDR3: CASNEGMNTEAFF. The CDR3 coding sequence is TGTGCCAGCAACGAGGGTATGAACACTGAAGCTTTCTTT.

Here the CDR3 reads CASSPGSNYGYTF. CDR3 sequence (DNA): TGTGCCAGCAGTCCTGGGAGCAACTATGGCTACACCTTC. The chain employs TRBV12-3 or TRBV12-4 and TRBJ1-2; D unresolved. Trimming left V 5 bases short and J 2 bases short, with 9 bases between. There are 13 residues in the CDR3.

The chain couples TRBV2 to TRBJ2-5, with TRBD1 matching 8 bases. The CDR3 contains 13 residues. The V segment lost 7 bases and the J segment 3 bases; nucleotides outside the gene matches: 4. Germline-derived CDR1 and CDR2 are SNHLY and FYNNEI. CDR3 residues: CASKSGQEETQYF. In DNA form, the CDR3 reads TGTGCCAGCAAATCGGGACAGGAAGAGACCCAGTACTTC.

The chain has TRBV28 and TRBJ2-7, with D perhaps TRBD2 (5 bases). CDR3 length: 16 residues. With 6 bases removed from V and 0 bases from J, the gap between germline ends came to 18 bases. Germline CDR1 and CDR2: MDHEN and SYDVKM. The CDR3 protein is CASRSTRRALSYEQYF. CDR3 sequence (DNA): TGTGCCAGCAGATCGACCCGGCGGGCCCTCTCCTACGAGCAGTACTTC.

The V gene is TRBV2, the J gene TRBJ1-1; a weak D match, TRBD1 (6 bases). CDR3 length: 15 residues. V was trimmed by 7 bases and J by 3 bases, leaving 18 bases between them. The germline V gene encodes CDR1 SNHLY and CDR2 FYNNEI. CDR3 amino acids: CASNRRGRHDTEAFF. CDR3 DNA sequence: TGTGCCAGCAATCGGCGGGGGCGCCATGACACTGAAGCTTTCTTT.

Only a few counts were recorded for this clone. The gene calls are TRBV20-1 and TRBJ1-2, with TRBD1 matching over 7 bases. The CDR3 sequence is 11 residues long. Germline CDR1 is DFQATT and CDR2 is SNEGSKA (reference sequence). As DNA, the CDR3 is TGCAGCTCCACAGGGGCCTATGGCTACACCTTC. This translates into CSSTGAYGYTF.